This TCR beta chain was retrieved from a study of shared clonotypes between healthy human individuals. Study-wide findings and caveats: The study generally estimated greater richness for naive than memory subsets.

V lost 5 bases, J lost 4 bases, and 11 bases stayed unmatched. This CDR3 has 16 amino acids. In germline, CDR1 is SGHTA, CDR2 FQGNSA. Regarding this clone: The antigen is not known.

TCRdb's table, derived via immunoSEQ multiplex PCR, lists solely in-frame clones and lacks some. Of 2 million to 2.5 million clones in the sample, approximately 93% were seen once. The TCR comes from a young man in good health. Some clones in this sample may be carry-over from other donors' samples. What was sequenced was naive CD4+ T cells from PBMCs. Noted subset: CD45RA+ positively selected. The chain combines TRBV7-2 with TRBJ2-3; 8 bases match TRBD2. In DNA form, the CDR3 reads TGTGCCAGCAGCCTAGTTGGGACTAGTGGGGCAGATACGCAGTATTTT. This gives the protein CASSLVGTSGADTQYF.